These T cell receptor beta chains were read from a single sample in a study of response to subunit inactivated influenza vaccine. TCRdb independently ran MiXCR on the RT-PCR reads; one entry per CDR3 protein. Found here are 450,000 to 600,000 distinct CDR3 sequences, roughly 7.9% of them singletons; the top ten hold approximately 14%. Specimen: PBMCs from blood, collected less than 30 months after vaccination. These receptors came from a man between 50 and 70 years old who received an inactivated influenza vaccine. Each CDR3 is given with its conserved first and last residue. D genes are given only for firm matches. Size values are once, few and many counts, or a class for expanded clones, and some rows have none.

D	V	J	size	DNA	CDR3
.	TRBV24-1	TRBJ2-2	.	TGTGCCACCAGTGAGTTTTACACCGGGGAGCTGTTTTTT	CATSEFYTGELFF
.	TRBV7-2	TRBJ1-1	few	TGTGCCAGCAGGGCGACAGGAATGAACACTGAAGCTTTCTTT	CASRATGMNTEAFF
TRBD2	TRBV20-1	TRBJ2-1	many	TGCAGTGCTAGAGGATATCTAGCGGTCTCCTACAATGAGCAGTTCTTC	CSARGYLAVSYNEQFF
.	TRBV10-2	TRBJ2-3	few	TGCGCCAGCAGTGAGTCCGTAAGGGGAGATACGCAGTATTTT	CASSESVRGDTQYF
.	TRBV5-1	TRBJ1-4	few	TGCGCCAGCAGCTCCTCTCGGACGGATCGTAATGAAAAACTGTTTTTT	CASSSSRTDRNEKLFF
.	TRBV7-3	TRBJ1-5	few	TGTGCCAGCAGCCCCCCCGGAGGGCAGTACAATCAGCCCCAGCATTTT	CASSPPGGQYNQPQHF
.	TRBV6-2/TRBV6-3	TRBJ2-7	.	TGTGCCAGCAGTTACGACCTCCTCTACGAGCAGTACTTC	CASSYDLLYEQYF
.	TRBV5-6	TRBJ2-1	.	TGTGCCAGCAGCTTGGGCCTCAGGGGTAGTGAGCAGTTCTTC	CASSLGLRGSEQFF
TRBD2	TRBV6-1	TRBJ2-1	.	TGTGCCAGCACGACCCTAGCGGGAGCATCCGTGAATGAGCAGTTCTTC	CASTTLAGASVNEQFF
TRBD2	TRBV6-1	TRBJ2-3	.	TGTGCCAGCAAAAGCATGGGACTAGCAGATACGCAGTATTTT	CASKSMGLADTQYF
.	TRBV10-3	TRBJ1-1	.	TGTGCCATCAGTGAGAATCAGGGTATAGATGCTTTCTTT	CAISENQGIDAFF
.	TRBV6-6	TRBJ2-1	.	TGTGCCAGCCAGGCTAGCGCTTACAATGAGCAGTTCTTC	CASQASAYNEQFF
TRBD1	TRBV5-1	TRBJ1-1	many	TGCGCCAGCAGTCCGGCAGGGGGGAACACTGAAGCTTTCTTT	CASSPAGGNTEAFF
.	TRBV6-5	TRBJ2-7	.	TGTGCCAGCAGTTACGGATCCGGGCCGACTTACGAGCAGTACTTC	CASSYGSGPTYEQYF
.	TRBV20-1	TRBJ1-2	.	TGCAGTGCTAGCCAGACAGTGGGCTATGGCTACACCTTC	CSASQTVGYGYTF
.	TRBV6-2/TRBV6-3	TRBJ2-1	many	TGTGCCAGCGGAGCAACCTACAATGAGCAGTTCTTC	CASGATYNEQFF
.	TRBV11-2	TRBJ2-3	many	TGTGCCAGCAGCTCCGCTCGCACAGATACGCAGTATTTT	CASSSARTDTQYF
.	TRBV6-5	TRBJ1-2	many	TGTGCCAGCAGTCATGGCAACTATGGCTACACCTTC	CASSHGNYGYTF
.	TRBV7-9	TRBJ2-3	.	TGTGCCAGCAGCACCGCGGATACGCAGTATTTT	CASSTADTQYF
TRBD2	TRBV7-2	TRBJ2-1	many	TGTGCCAGCAGCTTAGTCGCGGGGGGCTTAAGCTCCTACAATGAGCAGTTCTTC	CASSLVAGGLSSYNEQFF
TRBD1	TRBV6-5	TRBJ2-7	few	TGTGCCAGCAGTTACTCGGTCGCACAGGGGTACGAGCAGTACTTC	CASSYSVAQGYEQYF
.	TRBV5-4	TRBJ2-3	.	TGTGCCAGCAGCGCAAAAAGCACAGATACGCAGTATTTT	CASSAKSTDTQYF
.	TRBV6-5	TRBJ2-3	few	TGTGCCAGCAGTTACTCGCCTTACGGGGGCTCCACAGATACGCAGTATTTT	CASSYSPYGGSTDTQYF